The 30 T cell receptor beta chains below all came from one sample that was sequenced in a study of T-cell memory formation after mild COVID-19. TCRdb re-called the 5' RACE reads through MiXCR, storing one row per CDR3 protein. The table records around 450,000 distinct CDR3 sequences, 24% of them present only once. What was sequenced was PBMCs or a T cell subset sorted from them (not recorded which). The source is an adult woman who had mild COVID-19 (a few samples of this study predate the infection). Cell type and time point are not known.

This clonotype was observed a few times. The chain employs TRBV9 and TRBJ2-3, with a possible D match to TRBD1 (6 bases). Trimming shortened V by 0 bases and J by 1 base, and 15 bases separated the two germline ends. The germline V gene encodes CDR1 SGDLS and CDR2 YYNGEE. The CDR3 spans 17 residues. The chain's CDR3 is CASSVADRSRGTDTQYF. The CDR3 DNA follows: TGTGCCAGCAGCGTAGCCGACAGGTCGAGGGGCACAGATACGCAGTATTTT.

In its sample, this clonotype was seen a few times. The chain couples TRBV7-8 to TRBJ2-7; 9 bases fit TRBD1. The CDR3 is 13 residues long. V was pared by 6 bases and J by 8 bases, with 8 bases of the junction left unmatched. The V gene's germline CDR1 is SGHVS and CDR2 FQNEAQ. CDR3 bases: TGTGCCAGCAGAGGAGGGGGACAGGGAAAGCAGTACTTC. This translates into CASRGGGQGKQYF.

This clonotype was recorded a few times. The CDR3 protein is CASSPSGPYLNSNQPQHF. DNA of the CDR3: TGTGCCAGCAGCCCCAGTGGCCCGTATCTGAATAGCAATCAGCCCCAGCATTTT. J is TRBJ1-5 and V is TRBV7-8; D not resolved. The CDR3 length is 18 residues. Germline V gives CDR1 SGHVS, CDR2 FQNEAQ. V gave up 5 bases and J gave up 0 bases, with 20 bases separating them.

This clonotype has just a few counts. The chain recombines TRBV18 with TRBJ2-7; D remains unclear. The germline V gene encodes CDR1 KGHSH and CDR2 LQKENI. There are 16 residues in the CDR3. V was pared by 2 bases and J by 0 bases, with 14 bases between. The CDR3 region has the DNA TGTGCCAGCTCACCATCACCATCCCGGAGCTCCTACGAGCAGTACTTC. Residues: CASSPSPSRSSYEQYF. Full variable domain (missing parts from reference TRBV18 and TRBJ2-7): NAGVMQNPRHLVRRRGQEARLRCSPMKGHSHVYWYRQLPEEGLKFMVYLQKENIIDESGMPKERFSAEFPKEGPSILRIQQVVRGDSAAYFCASSPSPSRSSYEQYFGPGTRLTVT.

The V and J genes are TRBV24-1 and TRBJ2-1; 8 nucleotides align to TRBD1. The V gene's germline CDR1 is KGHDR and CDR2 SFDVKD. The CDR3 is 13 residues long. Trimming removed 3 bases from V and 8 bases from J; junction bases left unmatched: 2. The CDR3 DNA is TGTGCCACCAGTGATCCGACAGGGGATGAGCAGTTCTTC. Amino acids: CATSDPTGDEQFF.

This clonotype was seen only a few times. CDR3 in amino acids: CASSPHLGTGGTYEQYF. CDR3 in DNA: TGCGCCAGCAGCCCCCATCTGGGGACAGGCGGCACCTACGAGCAGTACTTC. This chain uses TRBV4-1 with TRBJ2-7; TRBD1 matches 8 bases. The CDR3 consists of 17 residues. Germline V CDR1 and CDR2: MGHRA, YSYEKL. Trimming removed 4 bases from V and 2 bases from J; junction bases left unmatched: 13.

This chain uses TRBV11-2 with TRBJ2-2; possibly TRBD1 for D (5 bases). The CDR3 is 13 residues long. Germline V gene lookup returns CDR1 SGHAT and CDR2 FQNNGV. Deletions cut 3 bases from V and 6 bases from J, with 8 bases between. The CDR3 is CASSFLGAGELFF. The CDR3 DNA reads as TGTGCCAGCAGCTTTTTAGGGGCCGGGGAGCTGTTTTTT.

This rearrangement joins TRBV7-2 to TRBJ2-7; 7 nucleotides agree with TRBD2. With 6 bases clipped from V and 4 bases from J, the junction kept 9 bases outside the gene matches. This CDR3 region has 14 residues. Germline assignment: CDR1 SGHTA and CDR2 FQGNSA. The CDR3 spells CASSPLATAYEQYF. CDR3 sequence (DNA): TGTGCCAGCAGTCCACTAGCGACCGCGTACGAGCAGTACTTC.

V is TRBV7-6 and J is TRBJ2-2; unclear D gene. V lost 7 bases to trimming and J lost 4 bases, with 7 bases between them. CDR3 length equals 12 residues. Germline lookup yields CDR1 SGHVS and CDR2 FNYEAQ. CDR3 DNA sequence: TGTGCCAGCAAGACTCTCACCGGGGAGCTGTTTTTT. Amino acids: CASKTLTGELFF.

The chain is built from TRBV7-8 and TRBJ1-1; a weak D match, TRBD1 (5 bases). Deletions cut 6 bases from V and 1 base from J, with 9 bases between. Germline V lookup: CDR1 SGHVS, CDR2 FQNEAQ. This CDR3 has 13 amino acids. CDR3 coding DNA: TGTGCCAGCAGTAAAGGACAGAACACTGAAGCTTTCTTT. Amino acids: CASSKGQNTEAFF.

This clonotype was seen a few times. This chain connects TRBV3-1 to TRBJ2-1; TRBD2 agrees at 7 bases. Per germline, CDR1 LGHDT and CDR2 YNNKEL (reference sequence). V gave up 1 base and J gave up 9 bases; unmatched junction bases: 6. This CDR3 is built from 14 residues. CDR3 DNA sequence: TGTGCCAGCAGCCAAGTGGCGGGAGTAGTTGAGCAGTTCTTC. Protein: CASSQVAGVVEQFF.

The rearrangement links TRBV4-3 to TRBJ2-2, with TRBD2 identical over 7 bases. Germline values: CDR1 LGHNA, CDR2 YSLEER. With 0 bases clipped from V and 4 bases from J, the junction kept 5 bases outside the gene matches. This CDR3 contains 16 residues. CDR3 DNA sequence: TGCGCCAGCAGCCAAGAGGGAGGGAGGCTCACCGGGGAGCTGTTTTTT. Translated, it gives CASSQEGGRLTGELFF.

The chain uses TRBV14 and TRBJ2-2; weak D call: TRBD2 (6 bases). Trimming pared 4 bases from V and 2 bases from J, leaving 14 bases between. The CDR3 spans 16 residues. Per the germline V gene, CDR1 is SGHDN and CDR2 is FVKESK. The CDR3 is CASSRRLAVNTGELFF. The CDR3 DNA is TGTGCCAGCAGCCGACGGTTAGCGGTAAACACCGGGGAGCTGTTTTTT.

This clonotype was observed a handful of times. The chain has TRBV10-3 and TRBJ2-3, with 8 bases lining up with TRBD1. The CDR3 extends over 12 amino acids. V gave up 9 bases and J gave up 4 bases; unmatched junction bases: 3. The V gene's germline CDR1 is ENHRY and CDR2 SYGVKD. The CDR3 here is CAIGQGSDTQYF. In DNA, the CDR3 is TGTGCCATTGGACAGGGATCAGATACGCAGTATTTT.

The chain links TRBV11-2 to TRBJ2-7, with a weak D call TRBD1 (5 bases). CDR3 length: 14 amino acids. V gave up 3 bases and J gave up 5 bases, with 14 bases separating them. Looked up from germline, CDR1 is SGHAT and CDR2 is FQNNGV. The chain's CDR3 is CASSLSSDSHEQYF. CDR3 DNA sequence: TGTGCCAGCAGCTTGTCCAGTGACAGCCACGAGCAGTACTTC.

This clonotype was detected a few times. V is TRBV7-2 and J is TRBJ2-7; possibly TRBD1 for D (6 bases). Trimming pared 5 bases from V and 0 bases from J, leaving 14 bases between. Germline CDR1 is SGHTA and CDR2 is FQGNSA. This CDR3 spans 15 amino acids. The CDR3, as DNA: TGTGCCAGCAGCCACACGAGGGGGAACTCCTACGAGCAGTACTTC. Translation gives CASSHTRGNSYEQYF. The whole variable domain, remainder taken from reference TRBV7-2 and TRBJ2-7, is GAGVSQSPSNKVTEKGKDVELRCDPISGHTALYWYRQSLGQGLEFLIYFQGNSAPDKSGLPSDRFSAERTGGSVSTLTIQRTQQEDSAVYLCASSHTRGNSYEQYFGPGTRLTVT.

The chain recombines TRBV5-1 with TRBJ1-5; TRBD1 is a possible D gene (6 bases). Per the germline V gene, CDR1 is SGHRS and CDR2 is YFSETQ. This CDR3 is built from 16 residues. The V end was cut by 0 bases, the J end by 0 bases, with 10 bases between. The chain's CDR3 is CASSLGTDYSNQPQHF. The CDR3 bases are TGCGCCAGCAGCTTGGGGACAGATTATAGCAATCAGCCCCAGCATTTT.

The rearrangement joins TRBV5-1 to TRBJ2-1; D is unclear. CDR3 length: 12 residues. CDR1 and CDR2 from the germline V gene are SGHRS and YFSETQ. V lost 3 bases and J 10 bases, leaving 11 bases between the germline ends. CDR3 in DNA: TGCGCCAGCAGCTGGGTGGTTTCAGAGCAGTTCTTC. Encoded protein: CASSWVVSEQFF. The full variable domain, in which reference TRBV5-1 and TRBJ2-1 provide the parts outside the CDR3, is KAGVTQTPRYLIKTRGQQVTLSCSPISGHRSVSWYQQTPGQGLQFLFEYFSETQRNKGNFPGRFSGRQFSNSRSEMNVSTLELGDSALYLCASSWVVSEQFFGPGTRLTVL.

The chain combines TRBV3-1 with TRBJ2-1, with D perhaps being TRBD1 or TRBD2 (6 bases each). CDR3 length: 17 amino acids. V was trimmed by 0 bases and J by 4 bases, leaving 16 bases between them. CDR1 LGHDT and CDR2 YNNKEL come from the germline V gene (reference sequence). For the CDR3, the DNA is TGTGCCAGCAGCCAAGATATCCCGGGGGCGATTTACAATGAGCAGTTCTTC. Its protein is CASSQDIPGAIYNEQFF.

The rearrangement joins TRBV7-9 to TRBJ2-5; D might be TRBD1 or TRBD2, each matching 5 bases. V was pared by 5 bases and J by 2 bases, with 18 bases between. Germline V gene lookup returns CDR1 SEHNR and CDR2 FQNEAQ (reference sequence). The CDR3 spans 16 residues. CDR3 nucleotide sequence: TGTGCCAGCAGCGCCTGGGACCCCGGGGCTCAAGAGACCCAGTACTTC. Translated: CASSAWDPGAQETQYF.

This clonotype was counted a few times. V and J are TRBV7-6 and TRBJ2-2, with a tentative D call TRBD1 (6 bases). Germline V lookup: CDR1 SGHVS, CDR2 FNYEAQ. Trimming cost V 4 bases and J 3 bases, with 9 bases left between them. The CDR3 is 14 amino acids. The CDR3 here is CASSSQGHTGELFF. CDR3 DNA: TGTGCCAGCAGCTCTCAGGGGCACACCGGGGAGCTGTTTTTT.

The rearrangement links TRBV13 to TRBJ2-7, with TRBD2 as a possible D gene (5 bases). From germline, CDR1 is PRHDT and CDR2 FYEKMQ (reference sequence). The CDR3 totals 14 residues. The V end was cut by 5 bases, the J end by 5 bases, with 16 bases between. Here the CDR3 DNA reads TGTGCCAGCAGCCCCGGGGATCAGAGGCACGAGCAGTACTTC. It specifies CASSPGDQRHEQYF.

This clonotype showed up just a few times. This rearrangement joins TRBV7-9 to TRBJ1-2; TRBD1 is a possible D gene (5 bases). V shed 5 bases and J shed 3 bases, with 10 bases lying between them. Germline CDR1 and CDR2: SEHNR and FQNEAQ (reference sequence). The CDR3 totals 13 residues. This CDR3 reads CASSQDTDYGYTF. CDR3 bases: TGTGCCAGCAGCCAGGACACAGACTATGGCTACACCTTC.

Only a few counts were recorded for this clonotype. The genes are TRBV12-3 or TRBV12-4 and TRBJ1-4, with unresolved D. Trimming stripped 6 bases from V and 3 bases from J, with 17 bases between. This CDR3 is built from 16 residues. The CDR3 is CASSSIGRGANEKLFF. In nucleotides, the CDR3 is TGTGCCAGCAGCTCAATCGGCCGGGGAGCTAATGAAAAACTGTTTTTT.

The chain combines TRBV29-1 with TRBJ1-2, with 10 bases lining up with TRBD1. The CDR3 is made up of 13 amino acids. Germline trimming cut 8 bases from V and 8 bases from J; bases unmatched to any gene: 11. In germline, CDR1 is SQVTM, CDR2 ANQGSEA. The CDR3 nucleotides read TGCAGCATGACAGGGGGCGCAAGTGACGGCTACACCTTC. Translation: CSMTGGASDGYTF.

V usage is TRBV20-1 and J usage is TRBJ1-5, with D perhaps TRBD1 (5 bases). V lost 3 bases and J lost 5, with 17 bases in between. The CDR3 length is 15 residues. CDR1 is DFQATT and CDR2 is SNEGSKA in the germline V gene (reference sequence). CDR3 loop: CSASGPGGVDQPQHF. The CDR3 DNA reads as TGCAGTGCTAGTGGTCCCGGGGGAGTGGATCAGCCCCAGCATTTT.

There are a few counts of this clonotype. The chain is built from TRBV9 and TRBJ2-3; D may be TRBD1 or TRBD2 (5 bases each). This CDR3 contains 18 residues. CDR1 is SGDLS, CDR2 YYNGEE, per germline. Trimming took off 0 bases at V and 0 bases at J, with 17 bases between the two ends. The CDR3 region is CASSVGKGRSDSTDTQYF. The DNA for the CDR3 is TGTGCCAGCAGCGTAGGTAAGGGGAGATCGGATAGCACAGATACGCAGTATTTT.

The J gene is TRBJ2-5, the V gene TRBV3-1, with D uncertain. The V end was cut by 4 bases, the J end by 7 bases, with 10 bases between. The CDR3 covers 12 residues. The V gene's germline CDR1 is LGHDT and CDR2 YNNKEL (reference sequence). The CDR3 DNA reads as TGTGCCAGCAGCCCTCCTCGCGGGACCCAGTACTTC. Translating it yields CASSPPRGTQYF.

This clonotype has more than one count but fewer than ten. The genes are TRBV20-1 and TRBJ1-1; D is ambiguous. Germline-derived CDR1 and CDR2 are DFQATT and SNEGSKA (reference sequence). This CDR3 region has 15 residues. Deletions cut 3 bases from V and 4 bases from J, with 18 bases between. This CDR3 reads CSASLPQRGSTEAFF. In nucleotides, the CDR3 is TGCAGTGCTAGCCTCCCCCAGCGGGGAAGCACTGAAGCTTTCTTT.

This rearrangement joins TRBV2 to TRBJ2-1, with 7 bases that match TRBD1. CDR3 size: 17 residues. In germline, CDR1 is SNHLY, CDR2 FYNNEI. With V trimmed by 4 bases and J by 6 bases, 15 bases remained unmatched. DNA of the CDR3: TGTGCCAGCAGTGGGGTGACCGGGACAGAGGTCCCCAATGAGCAGTTCTTC. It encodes CASSGVTGTEVPNEQFF.